This T cell receptor beta chain stems from a study of human T cells and chemical hapten exposure. Background on the study: In the approximately 23-week study, patients were dosed weekly with diphenylcyclopropenone on the scalp throughout. Per-sample TCR yield variation was attributed mainly to small pooled library volume differences.

Each CDR3 protein is one row after TCRdb ran MiXCR on the RACE reads. Among 330,000 or so distinct CDR3 sequences listed, 6% to 7% were seen once. The CDR3 loop spans 15 amino acids. V was cut by 6 bases and J by 0 bases, with 9 bases left in between. Germline V CDR1 and CDR2: MDHEN, SYDVKM. Time point here: patch test 2, 6 weeks after DPC sensitization. Treatment here: therapeutic diphenylcyclopropenone sensitization with weekly scalp DPC. This clonotype was seen repeatedly, ten times or more. The source of this sequence is a woman between 18 and 30 years old with alopecia areata. Some clones in this sample may be carry-over from other donors' samples. The chain joins TRBV28 to TRBJ2-6, with D uncertain. The sample consisted of whole blood, taken in connection with sensitization to the hapten diphenylcyclopropenone (DPC). The CDR3 region is CASRPVPSGANVLTF. Written as DNA, the CDR3 is TGTGCCAGCAGGCCAGTTCCCTCTGGGGCCAACGTCCTGACTTTC.